Listed below are T cell receptor beta chains from one sample, sequenced in a study of cytomegalovirus exposure and HLA in healthy donors. Assay: immunoSEQ multiplex PCR; the TCRdb copy retains only in-frame clones and omits some. The table has 120,000 to 150,000 clones, approximately 72% seen once; the top ten hold 6% to 8%. Specimen: PBMCs. Every receptor here comes from a woman aged 60 to 75 in good health and CMV-seronegative. The CDR3 runs from the conserved cysteine through the conserved F or W. Fields, in order: J gene, V gene, D gene, clone size, CDR3 DNA, CDR3 protein. D genes are given only for firm matches. Not all rows give a size; the values are once, few, many and, for expanded clones, a class.

>TRBJ1-2|TRBV6-1|-|few
TGTGCCAGCAGTGAAGGGGCAGGGAACCCCTATGGCTACACCTTC
CASSEGAGNPYGYTF
>TRBJ2-3|TRBV11-2|-|-
TGTGCCAGCGGGGCCCTCAGTAGCACAGATACGCAGTATTTT
CASGALSSTDTQYF
>TRBJ2-3|TRBV5-4|-|-
TGTGCCAGCAGCCCATGGACTACCACAGATACGCAGTATTTT
CASSPWTTTDTQYF
>TRBJ2-7|TRBV5-4|TRBD1|-
TGTGCCAGCAGCTTGCCCGGGACAGGGATTTACGAGCAGTACTTC
CASSLPGTGIYEQYF
>TRBJ2-4|TRBV7-2|TRBD2|-
TGTGCCAGCAGTCCCGGACTAGCGGGGCGGATTCAGTACTTC
CASSPGLAGRIQYF
>TRBJ1-3|TRBV28|TRBD1|-
TGTGCCAGCAGTTACCGGGACAGAAGACACCGCTCTGGAAACACCATATATTTT
CASSYRDRRHRSGNTIYF
>TRBJ1-3|TRBV9|TRBD1|-
TGTGCCAGCAGCGTAGCATCCGGACAGGGACACACCATATATTTT
CASSVASGQGHTIYF
>TRBJ2-1|TRBV29-1|-|few
TGCAGCGCCCGACAGAGAACCTACAATGAGCAGTTCTTC
CSARQRTYNEQFF
>TRBJ1-6|TRBV7-2|-|-
TGTGCCAGCAGCCATCCGGGGGATAATTCACCCCTCCACTTT
CASSHPGDNSPLHF
>TRBJ2-1|TRBV27|-|-
TGTGCCAGCAGTCCCCGGACAGCCTACAATGAGCAGTTCTTC
CASSPRTAYNEQFF
>TRBJ1-3|TRBV7-6|TRBD1|-
TGTGCCAGCAGCTTAGAGGGTGCCAGGGGGGCAAACACCATATATTTT
CASSLEGARGANTIYF
>TRBJ2-7|TRBV5-1|-|-
TGCGCCAGCAGCTTGGTGGCCAACTACGAGCAGTACTTC
CASSLVANYEQYF
>TRBJ1-1|TRBV25-1|-|-
TGTGCCAGCAGAGGGCAGGGCGGGAACACTGAAGCTTTCTTT
CASRGQGGNTEAFF
>TRBJ2-2|TRBV9|-|-
TGTGCCAGCAGCGTAGTGACGGGGTACGGGGAGCTGTTTTTT
CASSVVTGYGELFF
>TRBJ1-4|TRBV5-4|-|-
TGTGCCAGCAGCTCGAAGGGGCAGGAAAAACTGTTTTTT
CASSSKGQEKLFF
>TRBJ1-2|TRBV29-1|TRBD1|-
TGCAGCGTTGCCGACAGGGGGTACTATGGCTACACCTTC
CSVADRGYYGYTF
>TRBJ2-1|TRBV27|TRBD2|-
TGTGCCAGCAGTTTGGGAGGGCCATTTGATGAGCAGTTCTTC
CASSLGGPFDEQFF